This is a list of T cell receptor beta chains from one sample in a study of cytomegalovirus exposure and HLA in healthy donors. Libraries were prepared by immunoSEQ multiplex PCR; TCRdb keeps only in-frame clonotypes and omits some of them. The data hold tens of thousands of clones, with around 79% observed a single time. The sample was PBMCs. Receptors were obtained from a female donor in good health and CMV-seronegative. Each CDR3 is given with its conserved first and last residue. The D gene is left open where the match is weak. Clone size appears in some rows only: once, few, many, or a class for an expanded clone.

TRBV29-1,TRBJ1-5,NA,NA,CSAAGPNQPQHF,TGCAGCGCTGCTGGGCCTAATCAGCCCCAGCATTTT
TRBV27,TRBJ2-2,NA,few,CASTLLRTPPGELFF,TGTGCCAGCACCCTCCTCCGGACACCACCCGGGGAGCTGTTTTTT
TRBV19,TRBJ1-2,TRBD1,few,CASSTSLTGLNGYTF,TGTGCCAGTAGTACGAGCCTGACAGGGCTTAATGGCTACACCTTC
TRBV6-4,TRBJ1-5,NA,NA,CARPGGHREQPQHF,TGTGCCAGGCCGGGGGGCCACAGGGAACAGCCCCAGCATTTT
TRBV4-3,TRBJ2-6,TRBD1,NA,CASSHNRMDRGFSGANVLTF,TGCGCCAGCAGCCACAATCGTATGGACAGGGGATTTTCTGGGGCCAACGTCCTGACTTTC
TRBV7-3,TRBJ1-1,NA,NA,CASSLVQGTAEAFF,TGTGCCAGCAGCTTGGTACAGGGAACGGCTGAAGCTTTCTTT
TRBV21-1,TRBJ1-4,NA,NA,CASSNDRGRCEKLFF,TGTGCCAGCAGCAACGACAGGGGGCGCTGTGAAAAACTGTTTTTT
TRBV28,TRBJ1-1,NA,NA,CASSVLRQMNTEAFF,TGTGCCAGCAGTGTTTTGAGACAGATGAACACTGAAGCTTTCTTT
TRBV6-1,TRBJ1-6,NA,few,CASGEGYNSPLHF,TGTGCCAGCGGGGAGGGCTATAATTCACCCCTCCACTTT
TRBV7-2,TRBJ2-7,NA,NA,CASSLKGDGGSYEQYF,TGTGCCAGCAGCTTAAAGGGGGACGGTGGTTCCTACGAGCAGTACTTC
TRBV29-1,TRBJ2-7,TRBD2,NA,CSVLGLQAYEQYF,TGCAGCGTCCTGGGACTACAGGCTTACGAGCAGTACTTC
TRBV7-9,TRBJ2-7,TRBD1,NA,CASSTWDRGHEQYF,TGTGCCAGCAGCACCTGGGACAGGGGCCACGAGCAGTACTTC
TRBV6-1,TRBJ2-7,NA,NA,CASTLTSINEQYF,TGTGCCAGCACCCTGACTAGTATCAACGAGCAGTACTTC
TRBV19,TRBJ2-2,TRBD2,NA,CAIGGGLAGANTGELFF,TGTGCCATTGGGGGGGGACTAGCGGGCGCGAACACCGGGGAGCTGTTTTTT